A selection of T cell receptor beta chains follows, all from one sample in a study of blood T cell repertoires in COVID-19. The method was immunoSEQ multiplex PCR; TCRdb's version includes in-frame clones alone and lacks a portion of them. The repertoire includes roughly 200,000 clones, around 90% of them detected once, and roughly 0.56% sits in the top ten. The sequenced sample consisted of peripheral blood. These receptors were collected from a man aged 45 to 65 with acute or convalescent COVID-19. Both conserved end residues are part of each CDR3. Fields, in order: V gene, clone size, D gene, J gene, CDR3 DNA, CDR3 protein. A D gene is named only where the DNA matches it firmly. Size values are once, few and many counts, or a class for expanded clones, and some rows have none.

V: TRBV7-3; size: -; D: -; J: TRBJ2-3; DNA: TGTGCCAGCAGCTTAATGGGCCTGTCGGGCACAGATACGCAGTATTTT; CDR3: CASSLMGLSGTDTQYF
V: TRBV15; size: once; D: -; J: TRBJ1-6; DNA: TGTGCCACCAGCAGAGCTCACCGGGAGGCCGGAGCACCCCTCCACTTT; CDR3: CATSRAHREAGAPLHF
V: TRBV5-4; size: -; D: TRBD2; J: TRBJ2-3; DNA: TGTGCCAGCAGCTTCTGGGGGGGAGACACAGATACGCAGTATTTT; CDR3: CASSFWGGDTDTQYF
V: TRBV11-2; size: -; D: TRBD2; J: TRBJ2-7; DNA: TGTGCCAGCAGCTCCGGGGGCGGGAGGGGGGCCTACGAGCAGTACTTC; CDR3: CASSSGGGRGAYEQYF
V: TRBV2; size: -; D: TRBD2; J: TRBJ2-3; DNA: TGTGCCAGCAGTTTAGCGGGAGGGCTCAGCACAGATACGCAGTATTTT; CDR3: CASSLAGGLSTDTQYF
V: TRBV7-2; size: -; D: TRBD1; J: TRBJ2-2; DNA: TGTGCCAGCAGCACGGACAGGGTGGTCACCGGGGAGCTGTTTTTT; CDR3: CASSTDRVVTGELFF
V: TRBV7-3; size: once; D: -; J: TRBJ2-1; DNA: TGTGCCAGCAGCTTCGGGGAGGTCGCCTACAATGAGCAGTTCTTC; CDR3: CASSFGEVAYNEQFF
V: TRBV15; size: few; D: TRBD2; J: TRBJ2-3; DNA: TGTGCCACCAGCGGACTAGCGGGAGACCGGGGAGATACGCAGTATTTT; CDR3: CATSGLAGDRGDTQYF
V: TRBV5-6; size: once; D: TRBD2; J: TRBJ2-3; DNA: TGTGCCAGCAGCCTCCGGACTAGCGGGGGGCCGGATACGCAGTATTTT; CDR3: CASSLRTSGGPDTQYF
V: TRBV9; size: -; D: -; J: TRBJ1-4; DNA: TGTGCCAGCAGCGCGGGAGACGGTTTTAATGAAAAACTGTTTTTT; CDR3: CASSAGDGFNEKLFF
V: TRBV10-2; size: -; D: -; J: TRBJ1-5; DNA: TGCGCCAGCAGTGGAGGGAACGTACAGCCCCAGCATTTT; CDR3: CASSGGNVQPQHF
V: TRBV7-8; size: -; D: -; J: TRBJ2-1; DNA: TGTGCCAGCAGCTCACAACCCGTGCCAGAGCAGTTCTTC; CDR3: CASSSQPVPEQFF
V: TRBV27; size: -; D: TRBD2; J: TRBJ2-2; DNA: TGTGCCAGCAGTCCCCGACTAGCGGGAGTGGTCGGGGAGCTGTTTTTT; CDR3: CASSPRLAGVVGELFF
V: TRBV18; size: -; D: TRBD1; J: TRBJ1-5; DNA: TGTGCCAGCTCACCAGGACAGGGCGAAAGGCCCCAGCATTTT; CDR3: CASSPGQGERPQHF
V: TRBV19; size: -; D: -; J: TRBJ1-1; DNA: TGTGCCAGTAGGCAGACAGGGAACACTGAAGCTTTCTTT; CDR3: CASRQTGNTEAFF
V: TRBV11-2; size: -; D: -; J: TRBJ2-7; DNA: TGTGCCAGCAGCCTGACTTACGAGCAGTACTTC; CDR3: CASSLTYEQYF
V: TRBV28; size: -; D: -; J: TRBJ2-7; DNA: TGTGCCAGCAGTTATACCCTCGTGGGAGCGGGCTACGAGCAGTACTTC; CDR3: CASSYTLVGAGYEQYF
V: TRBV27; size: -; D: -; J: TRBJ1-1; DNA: TGTGCCAGCAGTTTCCCCTCAGAATTTGTGACTGAAGCTTTCTTT; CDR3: CASSFPSEFVTEAFF
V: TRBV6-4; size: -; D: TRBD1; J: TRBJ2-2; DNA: TGTGCCAGCAGTCGGGACAGTTACACCGGGGAGCTGTTTTTT; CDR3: CASSRDSYTGELFF
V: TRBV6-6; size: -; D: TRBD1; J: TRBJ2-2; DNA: TGTGCCAGCAGTTCAAGGGGACAGGGGAACACCGGGGAGCTGTTTTTT; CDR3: CASSSRGQGNTGELFF
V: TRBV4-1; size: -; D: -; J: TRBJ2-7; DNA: TGCGCCAGCAGCCAAGTTGCCGGACTCGTCTCCTACGAGCAGTACTTC; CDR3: CASSQVAGLVSYEQYF
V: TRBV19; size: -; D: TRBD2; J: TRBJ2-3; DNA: TGTGCCAGTAGCCTTAGCGGGGTGGGACTCCCTGGCACAGATACGCAGTATTTT; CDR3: CASSLSGVGLPGTDTQYF
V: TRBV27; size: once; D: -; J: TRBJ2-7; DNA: TGTGCCAGCAGTTTAGGCGGCAGAATCTACGAGCAGTACTTC; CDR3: CASSLGGRIYEQYF
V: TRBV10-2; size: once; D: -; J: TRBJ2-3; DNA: TGCGCCAGCAAATCGCAGGGCACAGATACGCAGTATTTT; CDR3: CASKSQGTDTQYF
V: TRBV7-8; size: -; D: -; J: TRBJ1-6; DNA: TGTGCCAGCAGCTTATCCCCCCAGGAGACAGCTATTAGCCCCCTCCACTTT; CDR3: CASSLSPQETAISPLHF
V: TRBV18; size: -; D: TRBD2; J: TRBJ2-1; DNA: TGTGCCAGCTCACCACCGGCGGGAGAAGAGCAGTTCTTC; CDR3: CASSPPAGEEQFF
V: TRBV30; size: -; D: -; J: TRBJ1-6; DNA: TGTGCCTGGGGCCAAAGGGGTTACAATTCACCCCTCCACTTT; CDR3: CAWGQRGYNSPLHF
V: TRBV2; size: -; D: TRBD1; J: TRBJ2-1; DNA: TGTGCCAGCACACGGGACAGGGATTACAATGAGCAGTTCTTC; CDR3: CASTRDRDYNEQFF
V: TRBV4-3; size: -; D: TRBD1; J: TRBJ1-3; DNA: TGCGCCAGCAGCCAAGGGGACAGGGTGGGAAACACCATATATTTT; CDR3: CASSQGDRVGNTIYF
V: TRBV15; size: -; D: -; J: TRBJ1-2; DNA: TGTGCCACCAGCAGAGCAGCAGGGAGGGTCCCCTATGGCTACACCTTC; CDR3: CATSRAAGRVPYGYTF
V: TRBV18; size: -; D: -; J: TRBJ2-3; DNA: TGTGCCAGCTCACCAGAGAGTGTCGGGACAGATACGCAGTATTTT; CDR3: CASSPESVGTDTQYF
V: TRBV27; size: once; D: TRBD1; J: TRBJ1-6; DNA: TGTGCCAGCAGGCCTGGGACAGGATATAATTCACCCCTCCACTTT; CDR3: CASRPGTGYNSPLHF
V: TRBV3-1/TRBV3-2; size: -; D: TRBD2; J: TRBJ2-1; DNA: TGTGCCAGTAACGCGAGAGCGCGGGGGGGCGATGAGCAGTTCTTC; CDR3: CASNARARGGDEQFF
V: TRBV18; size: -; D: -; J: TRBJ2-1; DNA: TGTGCCAGCTCACCATTGCTAGGCTCCTACAATGAGCAGTTCTTC; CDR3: CASSPLLGSYNEQFF
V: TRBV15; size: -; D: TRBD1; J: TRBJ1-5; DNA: TGTGCCACCAGCAGAGAAAGGGGGCCTTGGCAGCCCCAGCATTTT; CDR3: CATSRERGPWQPQHF